This T cell receptor beta chain was retrieved from a study of T cell responses to AZD1222 COVID-19 vaccine. Study-level points and caveats: With dominance at 160-218 and 743-854, vaccine-associated CD4 TCRs spanned spike. Baseline serostatus was positive in only a handful of AZD1222 recipients.

Here immunoSEQ multiplex PCR was the method, and the copy in TCRdb shows in-frame clones only, minus some. This table holds approximately 270,000 clones, approximately 94% found once. Germline V gene data show CDR1 as SGDLS and CDR2 as YYNGEE. The CDR3 runs to 13 residues. The V and J ends lost 2 bases and 6 bases, in that order; junction bases with no gene match: 3. This clone was seen once. Its antigen is not identified. The sample carries other DNA sequences with the same CDR3. The V and J genes are TRBV9 and TRBJ1-1, with TRBD1 identical over 8 bases. The sequencing here drew on peripheral blood, taken 28 days after the second AZD1222 dose. This clonotype originated in an adult who received the AZD1222 COVID-19 vaccine. The CDR3 region has the DNA TGTGCCAGCAGCGTCGCAGGGGGCGCTGAAGCTTTCTTT. As protein: CASSVAGGAEAFF.